These 27 T cell receptor beta chains share one sample of origin, sequenced in a study of blood T cell repertoires in COVID-19. Sequencing used immunoSEQ multiplex PCR; TCRdb keeps in-frame clones, though not all of them. The sample lists 250,000 or so clones; 80% to 90% were seen once. Sequenced: PBMCs or T cells enriched from blood (not recorded which). The receptors derive from a woman aged 40-49 years who had been exposed to COVID-19.

The chain links TRBV7-5 to TRBJ1-4; the D call in the table, TRBD1, was not verified against the DNA. TRBV7-5 is marked as a pseudogene. The CDR3 loop spans 16 amino acids. The CDR3 sequence is CVRSLVKGTGDEKLFF. DNA for the CDR3: TGTGTCAGAAGCTTAGTCAAAGGGACAGGGGATGAAAAACTGTTTTTT.

This chain uses TRBV6-1 with TRBJ1-1, with D uncertain. CDR1 is MNHNS, CDR2 SASEGT, per germline. V lost 1 base, J lost 4 bases, and 16 bases lay in between. The CDR3 consists of 16 residues. CDR3 loop: CASSEGSWGGSTEAFF. The CDR3 coding sequence is TGTGCCAGCAGTGAAGGGAGTTGGGGAGGGAGCACTGAAGCTTTCTTT.

The chain employs TRBV12-3 or TRBV12-4 and TRBJ1-5; no clear D. The CDR3 length is 13 residues. V was shortened by 0 bases and J by 4 bases, with 4 bases between the two germline ends. CDR3 loop: CASSLAVNQPQHF. CDR3 sequence (DNA): TGTGCCAGCAGTTTAGCTGTAAATCAGCCCCAGCATTTT.

This chain connects TRBV2 to TRBJ1-2; 10 bases align to TRBD1. The CDR3 spans 14 residues. Germline CDR1 reads SNHLY; CDR2 reads FYNNEI. With V trimmed by 2 bases and J by 6 bases, 3 bases remained unmatched. In DNA, the CDR3 is TGTGCCAGCAGTGAATTTGGGACAGGGGATGGCTACACCTTC. It codes for CASSEFGTGDGYTF.

V usage is TRBV19 and J usage is TRBJ1-1; D is ambiguous. The CDR3 covers 13 residues. The V and J ends lost 9 bases and 4 bases respectively, with 15 bases between them. Germline V lookup: CDR1 LNHDA, CDR2 SQIVND (reference sequence). The CDR3 is CASHRTGGTEAFF. The CDR3 DNA sequence: TGTGCCAGCCATCGAACTGGAGGCACTGAAGCTTTCTTT.

The chain combines TRBV7-2 with TRBJ1-5, with D unclear. Germline V CDR1 and CDR2: SGHTA, FQGNSA. The CDR3 is 15 residues long. Trimming left V 1 base short and J 1 base short, with 8 bases between. This CDR3 reads CASSLVSGSNQPQHF. As DNA, the CDR3 is TGTGCCAGCAGCTTAGTGTCGGGGAGCAATCAGCCCCAGCATTTT.

This sequence joins TRBV7-9 and TRBJ1-2; 8 bases agree with TRBD1. The germline V gene has CDR1 SEHNR and CDR2 FQNEAQ (reference sequence). The CDR3 totals 15 residues. Trimming at V came to 2 bases and at J to 4 bases, leaving 6 bases not matched to a gene. DNA for the CDR3: TGTGCCAGCAGCTTACAGGGGGCTCCTTCCTATGGCTACACCTTC. As protein: CASSLQGAPSYGYTF. Together with reference TRBV7-9 and TRBJ1-2, the CDR3 gives the full variable domain: DTGVSQNPRHKITKRGQNVTFRCDPISEHNRLYWYRQTLGQGPEFLTYFQNEAQLEKSRLLSDRFSAERPKGSFSTLEIQRTEQGDSAMYLCASSLQGAPSYGYTFGSGTRLTVV.

This chain joins TRBV6-5 and TRBJ2-1, with no clear D. This CDR3 contains 16 residues. The germline CDR1 and CDR2 sequences are MNHEY and SVGAGI. Trimming removed 2 bases from V and 0 bases from J, with 11 bases in between. As DNA, the CDR3 is TGTGCCAGCAGTTACGCGCCTCCGGGCTCCTACAATGAGCAGTTCTTC. This codes for CASSYAPPGSYNEQFF.

The genes are TRBV6-2 or TRBV6-3 and TRBJ2-1; tentatively, D is TRBD1 (7 bases). V dropped 1 base and J dropped 7 bases, with 20 bases sitting between them. The CDR3 is 17 residues long. Germline values: CDR1 MNHEY, CDR2 SVGEGT. CDR3 residues: CASSYYSGVGQRNEQFF. The CDR3 DNA follows: TGTGCCAGCAGTTACTACTCGGGGGTGGGACAGAGAAATGAGCAGTTCTTC.

This chain uses TRBV18 with TRBJ2-3; 7 bases line up with TRBD2. The CDR3 is 15 amino acids. Germline V gives CDR1 KGHSH, CDR2 LQKENI. The V and J ends lost 1 base and 4 bases, in that order; junction bases with no gene match: 5. CDR3 in DNA: TGTGCCAGCTCACCACAGGCGGGGGTCCCAGATACGCAGTATTTT. It codes for CASSPQAGVPDTQYF.

The chain couples TRBV28 to TRBJ1-5; 9 nucleotides match TRBD1. This CDR3 is built from 15 residues. Per the germline V gene, CDR1 is MDHEN and CDR2 is SYDVKM. Unmatched junction bases numbered 9, after V lost 6 bases and J lost 6 bases. This CDR3 is CASSITGGRGQPQHF. DNA for the CDR3: TGTGCCAGCAGCATCACAGGGGGCAGGGGTCAGCCCCAGCATTTT.

This chain links TRBV2 with TRBJ1-2, with 10 bases aligning to TRBD1. Per germline, CDR1 SNHLY and CDR2 FYNNEI. J lost 6 bases, V lost 6 bases, and 13 bases had no gene match. The CDR3 covers 16 residues. Here the CDR3 reads CASSPDDRGRFDGYTF. CDR3 nucleotide sequence: TGTGCCAGCAGCCCCGACGACAGGGGGCGCTTTGATGGCTACACCTTC.

The chain is built from TRBV24-1 and TRBJ2-5; 10 nucleotides line up with TRBD2. Germline values: CDR1 KGHDR, CDR2 SFDVKD. The CDR3 has 20 residues. The trim removed 0 bases at V and 4 bases at J, leaving 16 bases unmatched. The CDR3 reads CATSDLAASGSVLERETQYF. In DNA, the CDR3 is TGTGCCACCAGTGATTTGGCGGCTAGCGGGAGCGTTTTGGAGAGAGAGACCCAGTACTTC.

In its sample, this clone was seen a few times. The rearrangement uses TRBV7-9 and TRBJ2-1; TRBD2 matches at 10 bases. The CDR3 is 15 amino acids. Germline loops: CDR1 SEHNR, CDR2 FQNEAQ (reference sequence). Trimming removed 6 bases from V and 7 bases from J; junction bases left unmatched: 9. In DNA form, the CDR3 reads TGTGCCAGCAGACCGAGCGGGGGGGCACGTAATGAGCAGTTCTTC. Encoded protein: CASRPSGGARNEQFF.

V usage is TRBV6-5 and J usage is TRBJ2-7; tentatively, D is TRBD2 (5 bases). Trimming stripped 0 bases from V and 3 bases from J, with 12 bases between. This CDR3 is 15 amino acids long. Germline CDR1 and CDR2: MNHEY and SVGAGI. CDR3 region: CASSYSRPGNYEQYF. CDR3 in DNA: TGTGCCAGCAGTTACTCGCGCCCGGGAAACTACGAGCAGTACTTC.

J is TRBJ1-1 and V is TRBV6-5; a weak D match, TRBD1 (5 bases). Per the germline V gene, CDR1 is MNHEY and CDR2 is SVGAGI. Trimming took off 6 bases at V and 4 bases at J, with 18 bases between the two ends. The CDR3 loop spans 15 amino acids. In DNA, the CDR3 is TGTGCCAGCAGATGGGAATTCCAGGGCAGCACTGAAGCTTTCTTT. The encoded protein is CASRWEFQGSTEAFF.

A single count supports this clone. The rearrangement uses TRBV19 and TRBJ2-2; D remains ambiguous. V lost 3 bases and J lost 6, with 11 bases in between. This CDR3 contains 14 residues. Germline CDR1 reads LNHDA; CDR2 reads SQIVND (reference sequence). CDR3: CASSIVPRAGELFF. The CDR3 DNA sequence: TGTGCCAGTAGTATTGTTCCTAGAGCCGGGGAGCTGTTTTTT.

This chain uses TRBV12-3 or TRBV12-4 with TRBJ1-2; D is unresolved. This CDR3 has 12 amino acids. V was clipped by 6 bases and J by 2 bases, with 7 bases between them. CDR3 residues: CASRGRNYGYTF. CDR3 DNA sequence: TGTGCCAGCAGGGGGAGGAACTATGGCTACACCTTC.

The rearrangement joins TRBV6-4 to TRBJ2-5; TRBD2 matches at 12 bases. V lost 5 bases to trimming and J lost 5 bases; unmatched junction nucleotides: 6. The germline gives CDR1 MRHNA, CDR2 SNTAGT. The CDR3 has 15 residues. The CDR3 sequence: CASSKTSGRMETQYF. The DNA of the CDR3 is TGTGCCAGCAGTAAAACTAGCGGGAGGATGGAGACCCAGTACTTC.

The rearrangement joins TRBV5-1 to TRBJ1-4; D unclear. The V gene lost 0 bases and the J gene lost 3 bases, with 9 bases spanning the gap. This CDR3 comprises 15 residues. Germline V gene lookup returns CDR1 SGHRS and CDR2 YFSETQ. The CDR3 spells CASSLAPGANEKLFF. The CDR3 region has the DNA TGCGCCAGCAGCTTGGCTCCGGGAGCTAATGAAAAACTGTTTTTT.

V and J are TRBV30 and TRBJ1-1; 8 bases align to TRBD1. Germline V gene data show CDR1 as GTSNPN and CDR2 as SVGIG (reference sequence). J gave up 5 bases and V 4 bases, and 6 bases lay outside the gene matches. The CDR3 runs 13 residues. The CDR3 region is CAWNTGGRTEAFF. In DNA form, the CDR3 reads TGTGCCTGGAATACAGGGGGAAGGACTGAAGCTTTCTTT.

The chain couples TRBV30 to TRBJ2-3, with 9 bases fitting TRBD1. The germline CDR1 and CDR2 sequences are GTSNPN and SVGIG (reference sequence). Trimming cost V 4 bases and J 0 bases; bases outside gene matches: 2. The CDR3 loop spans 14 amino acids. CDR3 residues: CAWNRGRSTDTQYF. The CDR3 DNA reads as TGTGCCTGGAACAGGGGGCGTAGCACAGATACGCAGTATTTT.

This rearrangement joins TRBV7-9 to TRBJ1-2; 12 bases are a match to TRBD1. This CDR3 comprises 18 residues. Germline V CDR1 and CDR2: SEHNR, FQNEAQ (reference sequence). V lost 1 base to trimming and J lost 10 bases; unmatched junction nucleotides: 16. DNA of the CDR3: TGTGCCAGCAGCTTAGGGGGACAGGGGGCGCCCACGTGGGGTGTCTACACCTTC. It codes for CASSLGGQGAPTWGVYTF.

The V call is TRBV15, the J call TRBJ1-3; 11 bases align to TRBD1. Per germline, CDR1 LNHNV and CDR2 YYDKDF (reference sequence). Trimming removed 4 bases from V and 8 bases from J; junction bases left unmatched: 4. The CDR3 contains 14 residues. The CDR3 DNA is TGTGCCACCAGCACCCGGGACAGGGGGGACACCATATATTTT. This translates into CATSTRDRGDTIYF.

The genes are TRBV6-5 and TRBJ1-1; weak D call: TRBD1 (5 bases). V gave up 0 bases and J gave up 6 bases, with 17 bases separating them. Germline CDR1 is MNHEY and CDR2 is SVGAGI. The CDR3 consists of 16 residues. CDR3 sequence: CASSYSAGAPHPEAFF. In nucleotides, the CDR3 is TGTGCCAGCAGTTACTCGGCTGGGGCACCGCATCCTGAAGCTTTCTTT.

J is TRBJ2-3 and V is TRBV4-2; TRBD1 matches at 8 bases. Germline assignment: CDR1 LGHNA and CDR2 YNFKEQ. V lost 4 bases, J lost 4 bases, and 7 bases stayed unmatched. This CDR3 is 15 amino acids long. The CDR3 bases are TGTGCCAGCAGCCCCGGACAGGGTGGTGCAGATACGCAGTATTTT. This encodes CASSPGQGGADTQYF.

V usage is TRBV7-9 and J usage is TRBJ1-2; maybe TRBD1 (5 bases). Germline V gene data show CDR1 as SEHNR and CDR2 as FQNEAQ (reference sequence). V was shortened by 3 bases and J by 7 bases, with 12 bases between the two germline ends. The CDR3 is 13 amino acids. CDR3 in amino acids: CASSFLGGFGYTF. CDR3 sequence (DNA): TGTGCCAGCAGCTTCCTGGGGGGGTTTGGCTACACCTTC.